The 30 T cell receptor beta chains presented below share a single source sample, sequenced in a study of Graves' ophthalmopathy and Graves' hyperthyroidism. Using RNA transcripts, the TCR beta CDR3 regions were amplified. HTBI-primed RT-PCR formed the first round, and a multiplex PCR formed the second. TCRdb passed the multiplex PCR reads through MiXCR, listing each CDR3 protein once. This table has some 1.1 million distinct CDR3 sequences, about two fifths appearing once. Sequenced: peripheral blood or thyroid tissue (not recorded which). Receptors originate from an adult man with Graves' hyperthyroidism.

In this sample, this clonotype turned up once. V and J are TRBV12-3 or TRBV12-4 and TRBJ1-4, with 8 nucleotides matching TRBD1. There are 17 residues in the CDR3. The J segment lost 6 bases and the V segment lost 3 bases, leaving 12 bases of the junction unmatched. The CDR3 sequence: CASSFYEDRARYEKLFF. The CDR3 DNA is TGTGCCAGCAGTTTTTACGAGGACAGGGCTAGGTATGAAAAACTGTTTTTT.

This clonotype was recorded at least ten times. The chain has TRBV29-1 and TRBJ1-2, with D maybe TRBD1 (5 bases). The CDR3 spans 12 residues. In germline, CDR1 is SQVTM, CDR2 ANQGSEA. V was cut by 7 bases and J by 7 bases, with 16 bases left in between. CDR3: CSGGGDSPGYTF. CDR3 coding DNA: TGCAGCGGTGGGGGGGATTCGCCTGGCTACACCTTC.

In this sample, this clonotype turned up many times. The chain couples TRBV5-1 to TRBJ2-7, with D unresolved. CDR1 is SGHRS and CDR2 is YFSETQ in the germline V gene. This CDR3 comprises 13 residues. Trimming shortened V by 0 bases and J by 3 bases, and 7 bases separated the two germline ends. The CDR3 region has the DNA TGCGCCAGCAGCTTGGCCGCAGACTACGAGCAGTACTTC. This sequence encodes CASSLAADYEQYF.

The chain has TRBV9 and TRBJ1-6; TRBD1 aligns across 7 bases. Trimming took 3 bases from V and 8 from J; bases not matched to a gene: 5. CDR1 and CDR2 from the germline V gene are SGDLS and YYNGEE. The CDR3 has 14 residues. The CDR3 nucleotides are TGTGCCAGCAGCGCCGGGACAGCGTATTCACCCCTCCACTTT. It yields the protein CASSAGTAYSPLHF.

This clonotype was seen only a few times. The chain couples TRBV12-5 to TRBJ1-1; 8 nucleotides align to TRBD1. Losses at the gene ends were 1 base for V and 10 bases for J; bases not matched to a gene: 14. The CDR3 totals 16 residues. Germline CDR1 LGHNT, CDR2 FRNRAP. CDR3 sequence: CASGLEPGTGQVGAFF. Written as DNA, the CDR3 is TGTGCTAGTGGTTTGGAGCCCGGGACAGGTCAGGTGGGAGCTTTCTTT.

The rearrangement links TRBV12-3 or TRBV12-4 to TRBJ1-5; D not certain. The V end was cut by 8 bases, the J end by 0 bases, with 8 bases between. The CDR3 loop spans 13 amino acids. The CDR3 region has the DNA TGTGCCAGCGTTATAAATAGCAATCAGCCCCAGCATTTT. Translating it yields CASVINSNQPQHF.

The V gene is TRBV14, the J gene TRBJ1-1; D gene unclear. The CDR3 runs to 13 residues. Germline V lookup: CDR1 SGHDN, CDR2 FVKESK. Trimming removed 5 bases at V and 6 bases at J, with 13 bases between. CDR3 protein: CASSSHPRPEAFF. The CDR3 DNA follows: TGTGCCAGCAGCTCGCACCCCAGGCCTGAAGCTTTCTTT.

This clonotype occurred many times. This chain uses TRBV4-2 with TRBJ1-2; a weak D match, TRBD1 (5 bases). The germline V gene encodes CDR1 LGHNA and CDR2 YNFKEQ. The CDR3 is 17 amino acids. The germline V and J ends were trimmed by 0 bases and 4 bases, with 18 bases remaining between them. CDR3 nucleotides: TGTGCCAGCAGCCAAGAGTACGGTGCGGGGGTCGCCTATGGCTACACCTTC. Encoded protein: CASSQEYGAGVAYGYTF.

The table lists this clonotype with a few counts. The CDR3 protein is CASGLTGGEQYF. The CDR3 nucleotides read TGTGCTAGTGGTTTGACAGGGGGCGAGCAGTACTTC. The V call is TRBV12-5, the J call TRBJ2-7, with 8 positions matching TRBD1. The germline gives CDR1 LGHNT, CDR2 FRNRAP. CDR3 size: 12 residues. Trimming cost V 2 bases and J 6 bases; bases outside gene matches: 0.

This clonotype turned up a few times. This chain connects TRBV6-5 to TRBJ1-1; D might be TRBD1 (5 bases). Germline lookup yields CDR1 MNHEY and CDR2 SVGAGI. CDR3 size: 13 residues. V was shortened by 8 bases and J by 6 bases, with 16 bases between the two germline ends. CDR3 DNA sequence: TGTGCCAGCTGCCCGGGGCCGATCGCTGAAGCTTTCTTT. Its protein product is CASCPGPIAEAFF.

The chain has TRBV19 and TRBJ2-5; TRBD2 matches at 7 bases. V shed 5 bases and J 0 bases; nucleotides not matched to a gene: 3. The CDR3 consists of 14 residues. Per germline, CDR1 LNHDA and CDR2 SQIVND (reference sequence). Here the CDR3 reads CASSPAGHQETQYF. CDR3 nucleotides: TGTGCCAGTAGTCCAGCGGGGCACCAAGAGACCCAGTACTTC.

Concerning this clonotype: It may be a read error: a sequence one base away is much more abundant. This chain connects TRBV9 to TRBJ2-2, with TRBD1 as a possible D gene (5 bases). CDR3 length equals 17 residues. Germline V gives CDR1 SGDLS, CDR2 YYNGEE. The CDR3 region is CASSPQGGLVTTVELFF. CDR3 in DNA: TGTGCCAGCAGCCCCCAGGGTGGCTTGGTCACAACCGTGGAGCTGTTTTTT.

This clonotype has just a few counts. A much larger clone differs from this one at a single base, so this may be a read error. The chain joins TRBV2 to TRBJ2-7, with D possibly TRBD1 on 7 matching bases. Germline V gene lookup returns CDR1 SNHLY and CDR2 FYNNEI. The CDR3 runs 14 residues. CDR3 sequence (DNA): TGTGCCAGCAGTGAACAGGGGGAGGTGTACGAGCGGTACTTC. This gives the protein CASSEQGEVYERYF.

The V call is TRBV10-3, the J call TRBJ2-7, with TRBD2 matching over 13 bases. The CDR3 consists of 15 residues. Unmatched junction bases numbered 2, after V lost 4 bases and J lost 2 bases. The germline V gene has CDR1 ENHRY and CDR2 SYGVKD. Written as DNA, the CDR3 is TGTGCCATCAGTGGGGGACTAGCGGGGACCTACGAGCAGTACTTC. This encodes CAISGGLAGTYEQYF.

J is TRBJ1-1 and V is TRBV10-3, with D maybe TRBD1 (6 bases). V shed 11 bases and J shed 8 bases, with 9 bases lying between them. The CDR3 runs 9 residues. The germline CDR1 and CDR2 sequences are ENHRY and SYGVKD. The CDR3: CAAGTEAFF. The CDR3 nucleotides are TGTGCCGCCGGGACAGAAGCTTTCTTT.

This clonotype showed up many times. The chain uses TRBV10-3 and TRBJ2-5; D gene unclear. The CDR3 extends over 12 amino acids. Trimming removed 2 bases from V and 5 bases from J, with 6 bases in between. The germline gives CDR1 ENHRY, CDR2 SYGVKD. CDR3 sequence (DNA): TGTGCCATCAGTGAGGGGAAGGAGACCCAGTACTTC. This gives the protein CAISEGKETQYF.

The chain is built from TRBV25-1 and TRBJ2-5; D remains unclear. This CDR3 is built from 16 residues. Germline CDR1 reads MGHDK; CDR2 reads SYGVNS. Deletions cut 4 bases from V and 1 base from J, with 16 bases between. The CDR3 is CASSATEQAPQETQYF. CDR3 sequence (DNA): TGTGCCAGCAGTGCTACCGAACAAGCCCCCCAAGAGACCCAGTACTTC. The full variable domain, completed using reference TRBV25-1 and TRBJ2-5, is EADIYQTPRYLVIGTGKKITLECSQTMGHDKMYWYQQDPGMELHLIHYSYGVNSTEKGDLSSESTVSRIRTEHFPLTLESARPSHTSQYLCASSATEQAPQETQYFGPGTRLLVL.

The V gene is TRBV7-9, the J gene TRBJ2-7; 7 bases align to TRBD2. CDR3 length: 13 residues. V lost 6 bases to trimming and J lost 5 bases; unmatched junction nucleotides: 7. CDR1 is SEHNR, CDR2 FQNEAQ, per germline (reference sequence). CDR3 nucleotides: TGTGCCAGCAGGGTTGGCGGGAGCGACGAGCAGTACTTC. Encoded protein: CASRVGGSDEQYF.

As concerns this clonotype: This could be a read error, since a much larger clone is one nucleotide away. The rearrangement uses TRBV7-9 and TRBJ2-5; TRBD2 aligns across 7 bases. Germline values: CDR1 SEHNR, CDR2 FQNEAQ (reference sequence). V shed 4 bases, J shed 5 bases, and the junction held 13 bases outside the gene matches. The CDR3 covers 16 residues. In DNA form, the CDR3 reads TGTGCCAGCAGCTGGGACTACCTGAAGGGTGTGGAGACCCAGTACTTC. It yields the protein CASSWDYLKGVETQYF.

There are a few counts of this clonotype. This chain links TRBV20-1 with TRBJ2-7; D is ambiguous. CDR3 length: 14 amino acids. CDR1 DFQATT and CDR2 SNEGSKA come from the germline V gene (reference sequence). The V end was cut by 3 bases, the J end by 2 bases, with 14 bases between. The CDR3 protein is CSARDWVGAYEQYF. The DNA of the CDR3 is TGCAGTGCTAGGGATTGGGTCGGAGCCTACGAGCAGTACTTC.

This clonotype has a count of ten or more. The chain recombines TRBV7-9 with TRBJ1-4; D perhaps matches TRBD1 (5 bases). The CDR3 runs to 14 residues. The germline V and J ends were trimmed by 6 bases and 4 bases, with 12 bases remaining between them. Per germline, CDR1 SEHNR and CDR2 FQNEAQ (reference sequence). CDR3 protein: CASSRPGGNEKLFF. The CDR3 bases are TGTGCCAGCAGTCGTCCGGGGGGTAATGAAAAACTGTTTTTT. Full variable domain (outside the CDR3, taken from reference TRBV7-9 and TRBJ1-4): DTGVSQNPRHKITKRGQNVTFRCDPISEHNRLYWYRQTLGQGPEFLTYFQNEAQLEKSRLLSDRFSAERPKGSFSTLEIQRTEQGDSAMYLCASSRPGGNEKLFFGSGTQLSVL.

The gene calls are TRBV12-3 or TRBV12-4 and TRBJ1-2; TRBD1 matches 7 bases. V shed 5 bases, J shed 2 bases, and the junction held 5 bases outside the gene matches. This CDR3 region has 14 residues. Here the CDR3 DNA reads TGTGCCAGCAGTACGACGGGACAGAACTATGGCTACACCTTC. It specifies CASSTTGQNYGYTF.

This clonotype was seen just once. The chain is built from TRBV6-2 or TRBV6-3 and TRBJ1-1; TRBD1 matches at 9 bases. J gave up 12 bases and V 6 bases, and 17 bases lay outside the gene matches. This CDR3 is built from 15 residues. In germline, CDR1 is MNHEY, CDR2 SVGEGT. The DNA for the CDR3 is TGTGCCAGCAGAACCAATGGACAGGGGACGTCGAAGCCTTTCTTT. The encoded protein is CASRTNGQGTSKPFF.

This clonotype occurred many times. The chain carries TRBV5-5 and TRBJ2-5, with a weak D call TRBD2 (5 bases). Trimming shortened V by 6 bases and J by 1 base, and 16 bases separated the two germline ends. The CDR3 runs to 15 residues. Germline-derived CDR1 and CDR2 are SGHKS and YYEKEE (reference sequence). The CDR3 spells CASNPRAGTQETQYF. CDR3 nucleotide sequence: TGTGCCAGCAACCCGAGGGCGGGCACCCAAGAGACCCAGTACTTC.

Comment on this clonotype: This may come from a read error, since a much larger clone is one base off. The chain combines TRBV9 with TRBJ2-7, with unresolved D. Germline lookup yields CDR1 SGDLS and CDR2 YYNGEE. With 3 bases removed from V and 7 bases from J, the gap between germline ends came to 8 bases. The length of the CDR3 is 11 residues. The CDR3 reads CASSDTGEQYF. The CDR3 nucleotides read TGTGCCAGCAGCGACACCGGGGAGCAGTACTTC.

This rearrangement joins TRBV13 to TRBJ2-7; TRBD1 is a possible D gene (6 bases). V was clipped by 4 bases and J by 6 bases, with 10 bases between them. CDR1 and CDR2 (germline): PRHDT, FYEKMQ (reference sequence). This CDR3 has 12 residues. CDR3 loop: CASSSEQGEQYF. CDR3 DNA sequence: TGTGCCAGCAGCTCCGAACAGGGCGAGCAGTACTTC.

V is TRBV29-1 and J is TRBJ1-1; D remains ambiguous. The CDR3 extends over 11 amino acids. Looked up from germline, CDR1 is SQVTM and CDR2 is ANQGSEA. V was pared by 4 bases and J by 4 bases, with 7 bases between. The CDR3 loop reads CSVAGRTEAFF. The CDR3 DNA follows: TGCAGCGTTGCCGGGCGCACTGAAGCTTTCTTT.

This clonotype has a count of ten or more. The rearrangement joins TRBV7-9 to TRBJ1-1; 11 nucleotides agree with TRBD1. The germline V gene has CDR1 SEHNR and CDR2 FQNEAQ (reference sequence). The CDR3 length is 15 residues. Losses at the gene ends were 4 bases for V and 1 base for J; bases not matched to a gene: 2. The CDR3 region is CASSWTGGANTEAFF. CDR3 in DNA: TGTGCCAGCAGCTGGACAGGGGGCGCGAACACTGAAGCTTTCTTT.

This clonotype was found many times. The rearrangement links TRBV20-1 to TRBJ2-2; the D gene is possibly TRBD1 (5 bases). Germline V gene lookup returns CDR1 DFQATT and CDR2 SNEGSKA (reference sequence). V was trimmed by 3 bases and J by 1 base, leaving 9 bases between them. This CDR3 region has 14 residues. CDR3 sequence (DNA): TGCAGTGCTAGGTCGCAGGGGAACACCGGGGAGCTGTTTTTT. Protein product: CSARSQGNTGELFF.

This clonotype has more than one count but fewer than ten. The CDR3 region is CASSSKQGATAPPNSPLHF. The CDR3 DNA reads as TGTGCCAGCAGTTCCAAACAGGGAGCCACTGCCCCTCCTAATTCACCCCTCCACTTT. The chain has TRBV2 and TRBJ1-6, with a possible D match to TRBD1 (6 bases). Trimming took off 5 bases at V and 6 bases at J, with 26 bases between the two ends. Germline V gives CDR1 SNHLY, CDR2 FYNNEI. The CDR3 totals 19 residues.